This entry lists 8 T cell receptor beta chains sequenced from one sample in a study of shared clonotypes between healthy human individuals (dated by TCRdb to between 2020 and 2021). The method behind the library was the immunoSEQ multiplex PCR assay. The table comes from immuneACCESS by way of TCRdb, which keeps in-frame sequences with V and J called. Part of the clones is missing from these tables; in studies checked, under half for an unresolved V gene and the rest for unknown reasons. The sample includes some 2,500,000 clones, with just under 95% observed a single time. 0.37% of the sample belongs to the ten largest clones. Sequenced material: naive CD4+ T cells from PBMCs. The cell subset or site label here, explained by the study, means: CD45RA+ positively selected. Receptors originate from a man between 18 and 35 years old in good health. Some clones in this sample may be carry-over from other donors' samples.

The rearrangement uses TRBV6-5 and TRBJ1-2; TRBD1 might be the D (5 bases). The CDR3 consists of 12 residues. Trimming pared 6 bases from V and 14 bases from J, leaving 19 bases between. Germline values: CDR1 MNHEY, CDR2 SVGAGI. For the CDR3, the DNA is TGTGCCAGCAGCCTTAGCGCAGGGCCGGCAACCTTC. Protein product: CASSLSAGPATF.

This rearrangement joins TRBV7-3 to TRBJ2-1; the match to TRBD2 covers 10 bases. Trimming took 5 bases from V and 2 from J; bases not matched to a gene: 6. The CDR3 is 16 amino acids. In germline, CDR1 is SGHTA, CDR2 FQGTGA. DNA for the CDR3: TGTGCCAGCAGCCCACTAGCGGGACAGGCCTACAATGAGCAGTTCTTC. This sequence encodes CASSPLAGQAYNEQFF. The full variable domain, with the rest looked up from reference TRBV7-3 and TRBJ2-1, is GAGVSQTPSNKVTEKGKYVELRCDPISGHTALYWYRQSLGQGPEFLIYFQGTGAADDSGLPNDRFFAVRPEGSVSTLKIQRTERGDSAVYLCASSPLAGQAYNEQFFGPGTRLTVL.

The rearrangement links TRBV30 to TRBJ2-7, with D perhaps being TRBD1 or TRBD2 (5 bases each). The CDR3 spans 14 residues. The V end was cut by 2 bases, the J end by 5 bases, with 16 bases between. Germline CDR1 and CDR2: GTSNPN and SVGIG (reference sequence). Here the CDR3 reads CAWSRGQGSDEQYF. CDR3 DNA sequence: TGTGCCTGGAGTCGGGGCCAAGGGAGCGACGAGCAGTACTTC.

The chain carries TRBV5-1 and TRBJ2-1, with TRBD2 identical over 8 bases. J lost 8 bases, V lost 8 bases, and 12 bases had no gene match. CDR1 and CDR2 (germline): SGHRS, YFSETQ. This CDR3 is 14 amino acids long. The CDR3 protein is CASSGTSKLHEQFF. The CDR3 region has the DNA TGCGCCAGTTCCGGGACTAGTAAGTTGCATGAGCAGTTCTTC.

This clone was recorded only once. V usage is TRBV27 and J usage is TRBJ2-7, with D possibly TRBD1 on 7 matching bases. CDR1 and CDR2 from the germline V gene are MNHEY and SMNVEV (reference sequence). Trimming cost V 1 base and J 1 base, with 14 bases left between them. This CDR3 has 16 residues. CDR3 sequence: CASSLYPSGGSYEQYF. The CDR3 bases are TGTGCCAGCAGTTTATATCCGTCAGGGGGGTCCTACGAGCAGTACTTC.

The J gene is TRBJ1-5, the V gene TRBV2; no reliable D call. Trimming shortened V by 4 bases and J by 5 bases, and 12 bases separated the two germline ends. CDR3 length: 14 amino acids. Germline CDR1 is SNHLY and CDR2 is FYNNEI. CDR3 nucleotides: TGTGCCAGCAGTGGCGGCGCAGTATATCAGCCCCAGCATTTT. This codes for CASSGGAVYQPQHF.

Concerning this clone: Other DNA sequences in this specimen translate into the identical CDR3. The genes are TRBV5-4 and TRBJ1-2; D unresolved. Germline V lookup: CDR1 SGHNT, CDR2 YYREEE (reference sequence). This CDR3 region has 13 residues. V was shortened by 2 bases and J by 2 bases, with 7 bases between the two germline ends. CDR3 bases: TGTGCCAGCAGCTTCCAAGGAAACTATGGCTACACCTTC. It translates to CASSFQGNYGYTF.

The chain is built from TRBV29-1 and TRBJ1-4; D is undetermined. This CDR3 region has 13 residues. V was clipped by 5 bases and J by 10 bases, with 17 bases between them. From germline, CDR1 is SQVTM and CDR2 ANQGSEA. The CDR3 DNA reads TGCAGCGTTCTCTATACAAGTGATGTAAAACTGTTTTTT. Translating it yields CSVLYTSDVKLFF.